This entry lists 14 T cell receptor beta chains sequenced from one sample in a study of blood T cell repertoires in COVID-19. Here immunoSEQ multiplex PCR was the method, and the copy in TCRdb shows in-frame clones only, minus some. This sample carries around 190,000 clones, less than 85% of them seen once, and the ten largest clones take roughly 12%. Source material: peripheral blood. The receptors were sampled from a woman between 45 and 60 years old with acute or convalescent COVID-19.

This chain uses TRBV5-4 with TRBJ2-4, with D unresolved. The CDR3 consists of 14 residues. The V gene lost 8 bases and the J gene lost 2 bases, with 14 bases spanning the gap. Germline V lookup: CDR1 SGHNT, CDR2 YYREEE (reference sequence). This CDR3 reads CASSFQVPKNIQYF. CDR3 nucleotides: TGTGCCAGTTCATTTCAGGTTCCCAAAAACATTCAGTACTTC. The full variable domain, rest sourced from reference TRBV5-4 and TRBJ2-4, is ETGVTQSPTHLIKTRGQQVTLRCSSQSGHNTVSWYQQALGQGPQFIFQYYREEENGRGNFPPRFSGLQFPNYSSELNVNALELDDSALYLCASSFQVPKNIQYFGAGTRLSVL.

CDR3 region: CASSLDGRPQYF. The CDR3 DNA reads as TGTGCCAGCAGCTTAGACGGGAGACCCCAGTACTTC. The chain couples TRBV11-2 to TRBJ2-5, with a weak D call TRBD2 (6 bases). The germline V gene encodes CDR1 SGHAT and CDR2 FQNNGV. V lost 0 bases and J 9 bases, leaving 8 bases between the germline ends. The CDR3 totals 12 residues.

The rearrangement joins TRBV9 to TRBJ1-1; perhaps TRBD1 as D (6 bases). Looked up from germline, CDR1 is SGDLS and CDR2 is YYNGEE. V was cut by 2 bases and J by 1 base, with 6 bases left in between. CDR3 size: 13 residues. The CDR3 coding sequence is TGTGCCAGCAGCGTGGGGGCGAACACTGAAGCTTTCTTT. Residues: CASSVGANTEAFF. The variable domain in full, completed from reference TRBV9 and TRBJ1-1, reads DSGVTQTPKHLITATGQRVTLRCSPRSGDLSVYWYQQSLDQGLQFLIQYYNGEERAKGNILERFSAQQFPDLHSELNLSSLELGDSALYFCASSVGANTEAFFGQGTRLTVV.

This clone has just one count. This chain joins TRBV29-1 and TRBJ2-2; 7 bases match TRBD2. CDR1 SQVTM and CDR2 ANQGSEA come from the germline V gene. V lost 7 bases and J lost 8; bases outside the gene matches: 16. The CDR3 contains 15 residues. The CDR3 loop reads CSALDAAGEGGELFF. Written as DNA, the CDR3 is TGCAGCGCACTTGATGCGGCGGGGGAAGGTGGGGAGCTGTTTTTT.

The chain carries TRBV6-5 and TRBJ2-7, with unresolved D. Trimming removed 2 bases from V and 4 bases from J, with 12 bases in between. Germline V gene sequence: CDR1 MNHEY, CDR2 SVGAGI. There are 14 residues in the CDR3. The CDR3, as DNA: TGTGCCAGCAGTTACCGAAGCGTTGGGTACGAGCAGTACTTC. Translated, it gives CASSYRSVGYEQYF.

The J gene is TRBJ2-3, the V gene TRBV5-4; D is undetermined. This CDR3 contains 15 residues. The germline gives CDR1 SGHNT, CDR2 YYREEE (reference sequence). Trimming stripped 2 bases from V and 0 bases from J, with 10 bases between. DNA of the CDR3: TGTGCCAGCAGCTTTCGCTCGACTAGCACAGATACGCAGTATTTT. Protein product: CASSFRSTSTDTQYF.

The chain recombines TRBV4-2 with TRBJ1-1; 8 bases agree with TRBD1. Trimming cost V 0 bases and J 2 bases; bases outside gene matches: 5. The CDR3 length is 16 residues. Germline V gene lookup returns CDR1 LGHNA and CDR2 YNFKEQ. The CDR3 nucleotides are TGTGCCAGCAGCCAAGATCCGGGACAGGCTAACACTGAAGCTTTCTTT. Its translation: CASSQDPGQANTEAFF.

This clone is a singleton in its sample. J is TRBJ2-1 and V is TRBV5-6, with 13 positions matching TRBD2. After removal of 3 bases from V and 8 bases from J, the junction contained 8 bases not matched to a gene. The CDR3 covers 16 residues. Per germline, CDR1 SGHDT and CDR2 YYEEEE. The CDR3 region has the DNA TGTGCCAGCAGCTCACAGACTAGCGGGAGGTTCTATGAGCAGTTCTTC. Translating gives CASSSQTSGRFYEQFF. The variable domain in full, completed from reference TRBV5-6 and TRBJ2-1, reads DAGVTQSPTHLIKTRGQQVTLRCSPKSGHDTVSWYQQALGQGPQFIFQYYEEEERQRGNFPDRFSGHQFPNYSSELNVNALLLGDSALYLCASSSQTSGRFYEQFFGPGTRLTVL.

This chain links TRBV19 with TRBJ1-5; 9 bases map to TRBD1. The germline V gene has CDR1 LNHDA and CDR2 SQIVND (reference sequence). The CDR3 contains 14 residues. V shed 2 bases, J shed 11 bases, and the junction held 7 bases outside the gene matches. DNA of the CDR3: TGTGCCAGTAGTATAACAGGGGGCTCGGCAGCCCAGCATTTT. This translates into CASSITGGSAAQHF.

This clone appeared a single time. The CDR3 region is CASSLGTSVASSYNEQFF. The CDR3 DNA reads as TGTGCCAGCAGCCTGGGTACTAGCGTCGCCAGCTCCTACAATGAGCAGTTCTTC. The chain couples TRBV7-9 to TRBJ2-1; 7 nucleotides agree with TRBD2. V was pared by 5 bases and J by 0 bases, with 13 bases of the junction left unmatched. Germline V gives CDR1 SEHNR, CDR2 FQNEAQ (reference sequence). The length of the CDR3 is 18 residues.

The rearrangement uses TRBV24-1 and TRBJ1-2; TRBD1 aligns across 7 bases. Germline CDR1 and CDR2: KGHDR and SFDVKD. After removal of 4 bases from V and 4 bases from J, the junction contained 5 bases not matched to a gene. CDR3 size: 14 residues. CDR3 sequence reads: CATSETGDSYGYTF. CDR3 nucleotide sequence: TGTGCCACCAGTGAAACTGGGGACAGCTATGGCTACACCTTC.

The V call is TRBV2, the J call TRBJ2-7; 7 positions match TRBD1. V dropped 1 base and J dropped 6; count of bases not matched to a gene: 6. Germline CDR1 SNHLY, CDR2 FYNNEI. The CDR3 totals 14 residues. CDR3 in DNA: TGTGCCAGCAGTGAAGGTAGGGGGCAGATCGAGCAGTACTTC. Translation: CASSEGRGQIEQYF.

This clone was counted between two and nine times. CDR3 protein: CASLAGTGELFF. DNA for the CDR3: TGCGCCAGCCTGGCAGGGACCGGGGAGCTGTTTTTT. J is TRBJ2-2 and V is TRBV10-2, with a possible D match to TRBD1 (5 bases). The V end lost 8 bases, the J end lost 5 bases, and 9 bases lay between the germline ends. Germline V gene lookup returns CDR1 WSHSY and CDR2 SAAADI. The CDR3 has 12 amino acids.

The gene calls are TRBV7-2 and TRBJ2-6, with 8 bases matching TRBD1. The CDR3 is 18 residues long. Germline V CDR1 and CDR2: SGHTA, FQGNSA. J lost 2 bases, V lost 4 bases, and 10 bases had no gene match. CDR3 sequence reads: CASSSSRTQGAGANVLTF. The CDR3 DNA follows: TGTGCCAGCAGCTCCTCCCGTACACAGGGGGCTGGGGCCAACGTCCTGACTTTC.